This TCR beta chain is from a study of early T cells in non-severe SARS-CoV-2 infection. Study context: Whole-blood bulk RNA, unsorted, was sequenced, and chains were unpaired. Findings and limits, study-wide: Anti-spike CD8 responses were favored in VDJdb matching, and private and CD4 specificities were missed.

With 5 bases removed from V and 10 bases from J, the gap between germline ends came to 10 bases. The length of the CDR3 is 11 residues. Germline V lookup: CDR1 SGHTA, CDR2 FQGNSA. In the library, individual cDNA molecules carried attached unique molecular identifiers. MiXCR was run by TCRdb on the 5' RACE reads, yielding one entry per CDR3 protein. The data show roughly 69,000 distinct CDR3 sequences, 8.8% seen once. This clonotype was observed many times. What it binds is not known. The starting material was whole blood, obtained at baseline. The V call is TRBV7-2, the J call TRBJ2-3, with D perhaps assigned TRBD1 or TRBD2 (5 bases each). The TCR comes from an adult who was a healthcare worker with PCR-confirmed SARS-CoV-2 infection or an uninfected control (not recorded which). The CDR3 loop is CASSLRDAQYF. CDR3 coding DNA: TGTGCCAGCAGCCTACGGGACGCGCAGTATTTT.